Each of the 8 T cell receptor beta chains below was sequenced from the same sample in a study of blood T cell repertoires in COVID-19. Using immunoSEQ multiplex PCR, the repertoire was profiled, and TCRdb retains in-frame clones only, with some absent. The table has 140,000 to 150,000 clones, approximately 90% seen once. The specimen was peripheral blood. The receptors were gathered from a human donor in a cohort sampled during active COVID-19.

J is TRBJ2-3 and V is TRBV7-2; 11 bases are a match to TRBD2. V gave up 5 bases and J gave up 6 bases; unmatched junction bases: 16. The CDR3 has 18 residues. In germline, CDR1 is SGHTA, CDR2 FQGNSA. CDR3 sequence: CASSPTKIAGGLGDTQYF. The CDR3 region has the DNA TGTGCCAGCAGCCCCACCAAAATAGCGGGGGGGCTTGGGGATACGCAGTATTTT.

As DNA, the CDR3 is TGCGCCAGCAGCCCCGGCCCCCAAGGGGGGGGCTCTGGAAACACCATATATTTT. This encodes CASSPGPQGGGSGNTIYF. V and J are TRBV5-1 and TRBJ1-3; tentatively, D is TRBD1 (6 bases). CDR3 size: 18 residues. Germline V gives CDR1 SGHRS, CDR2 YFSETQ. Trimming pared 4 bases from V and 0 bases from J, leaving 20 bases between.

The CDR3 bases are TGTGCCTGGAGTGTACTAGATGGGAGCACAGATACGCAGTATTTT. Its protein product is CAWSVLDGSTDTQYF. The rearrangement links TRBV30 to TRBJ2-3; tentatively, D is TRBD2 (5 bases). CDR1 is GTSNPN and CDR2 is SVGIG in the germline V gene (reference sequence). This CDR3 has 15 residues. V gave up 0 bases and J gave up 0 bases, with 10 bases separating them.

This clone has a single count. The chain uses TRBV5-1 and TRBJ1-6; D gene ambiguous. Germline V gene data show CDR1 as SGHRS and CDR2 as YFSETQ. The CDR3 spans 14 residues. V lost 3 bases and J lost 5, with 9 bases in between. The CDR3 is CASSSRTDNSPLHF. As DNA, the CDR3 is TGCGCCAGCAGCTCCCGGACTGATAATTCACCCCTCCACTTT.

The CDR3 DNA reads as TGTGCCAGCAGACAGGTGAATGAGCAGTTCTTC. Protein sequence: CASRQVNEQFF. This chain uses TRBV6-5 with TRBJ2-1; tentative D call: TRBD1 (5 bases). CDR3 length: 11 residues. CDR1 and CDR2 from the germline V gene are MNHEY and SVGAGI. Trimming removed 6 bases at V and 7 bases at J, with 7 bases between.

The chain employs TRBV5-1 and TRBJ2-1; tentatively, D is TRBD2 (7 bases). Trimming left V 6 bases short and J 1 base short, with 17 bases between. The CDR3 is 16 residues long. Germline loops: CDR1 SGHRS, CDR2 YFSETQ. CDR3 amino acids: CASIGGAGLSYNEQFF. The CDR3 coding sequence is TGCGCCAGCATTGGGGGGGCGGGTCTTTCCTACAATGAGCAGTTCTTC.

The chain employs TRBV11-2 and TRBJ2-3; D might be TRBD2 (6 bases). Trimming took 1 base from V and 6 from J, leaving 11 bases between them. CDR1 is SGHAT, CDR2 FQNNGV, per germline. This CDR3 contains 14 residues. CDR3: CASSLVLLADTQYF. The CDR3 coding sequence is TGTGCCAGCAGCTTAGTTCTTCTAGCGGATACGCAGTATTTT.

The chain's CDR3 is CASSLLQGAYEQYF. In nucleotides, the CDR3 is TGCGCCAGCAGCTTGTTACAGGGGGCCTACGAGCAGTACTTC. The chain uses TRBV5-1 and TRBJ2-7; TRBD1 agrees at 8 bases. The CDR3 is 14 amino acids. From germline, CDR1 is SGHRS and CDR2 YFSETQ. V was clipped by 1 base and J by 2 bases; unmatched bases: 2.